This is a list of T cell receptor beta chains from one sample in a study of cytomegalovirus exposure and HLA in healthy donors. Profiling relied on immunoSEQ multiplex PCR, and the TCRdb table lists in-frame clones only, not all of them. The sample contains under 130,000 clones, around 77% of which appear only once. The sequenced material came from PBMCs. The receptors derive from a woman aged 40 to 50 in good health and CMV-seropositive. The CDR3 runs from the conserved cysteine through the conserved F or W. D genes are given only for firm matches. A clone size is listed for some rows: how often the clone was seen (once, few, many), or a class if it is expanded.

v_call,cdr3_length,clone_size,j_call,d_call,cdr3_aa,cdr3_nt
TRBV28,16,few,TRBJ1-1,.,CASSPLGGGRDTEAFF,TGTGCCAGCAGCCCTCTCGGGGGGGGGAGAGACACTGAAGCTTTCTTT
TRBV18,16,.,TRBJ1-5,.,CASSRPGQDSNQPQHF,TGTGCCAGCTCACGCCCGGGACAAGATAGCAATCAGCCCCAGCATTTT
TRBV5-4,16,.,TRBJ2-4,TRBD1,CASSLGLGQGLNIQYF,TGTGCCAGCAGCTTGGGTCTCGGACAGGGACTAAACATTCAGTACTTC
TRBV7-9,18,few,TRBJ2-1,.,CASSPPPGASSSYNEQFF,TGTGCCAGCAGCCCACCCCCAGGGGCCTCGAGCTCCTACAATGAGCAGTTCTTC
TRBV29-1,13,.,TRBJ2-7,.,CSVESRGRNEQYF,TGCAGCGTCGAATCCCGGGGTAGGAACGAGCAGTACTTC
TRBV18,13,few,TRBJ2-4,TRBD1,CASSRQGRERPYF,TGTGCCAGCTCGCGACAGGGAAGGGAGCGACCGTACTTC
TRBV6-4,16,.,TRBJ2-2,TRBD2,CASSDLAGVSTGELFF,TGTGCCAGCAGTGACCTGGCGGGAGTATCAACCGGGGAGCTGTTTTTT
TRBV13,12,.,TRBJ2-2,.,CASSIRTGELFF,TGTGCCAGCAGCATTCGGACCGGGGAGCTGTTTTTT
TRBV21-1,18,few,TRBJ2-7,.,CASSGLAGGVAPSYEQYF,TGTGCCAGCAGCGGACTAGCGGGAGGGGTAGCCCCTTCCTACGAGCAGTACTTC
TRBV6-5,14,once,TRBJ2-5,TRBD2,CASSPETSRETQYF,TGTGCCAGCAGTCCGGAGACTAGCCGAGAGACCCAGTACTTC
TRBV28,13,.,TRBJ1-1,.,CASTTGMVGGAFF,TGTGCCAGCACCACCGGTATGGTGGGAGGAGCTTTCTTT
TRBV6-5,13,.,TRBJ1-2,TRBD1,CASRRGQGLGYTF,TGTGCCAGCCGCCGGGGACAGGGCCTTGGCTACACCTTC
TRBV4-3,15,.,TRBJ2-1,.,CASSQGRGTFNEQFF,TGCGCCAGCAGCCAAGGCCGGGGGACGTTCAATGAGCAGTTCTTC
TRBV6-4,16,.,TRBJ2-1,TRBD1,CASSDSGTGDYNEQFF,TGTGCCAGCAGTGACTCGGGGACAGGGGACTACAATGAGCAGTTCTTC
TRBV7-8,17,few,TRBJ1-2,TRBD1,CASSLAFRGTANYGYTF,TGTGCCAGCAGCTTAGCTTTTAGGGGGACAGCTAACTATGGCTACACCTTC
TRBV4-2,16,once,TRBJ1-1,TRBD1,CASSQFSGTENTEAFF,TGTGCCAGCAGCCAATTCTCCGGGACAGAGAACACTGAAGCTTTCTTT
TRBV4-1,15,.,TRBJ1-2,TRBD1,CASSQGQGIWYGYTF,TGCGCCAGCAGCCAAGGACAGGGAATCTGGTATGGCTACACCTTC
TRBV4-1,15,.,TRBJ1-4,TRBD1,CASSQGDSNNEKLFF,TGCGCCAGCAGCCAAGGGGACAGCAACAATGAAAAACTGTTTTTT
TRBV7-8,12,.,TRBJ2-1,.,CASSFPGGRKFF,TGTGCCAGCAGCTTTCCCGGGGGGCGCAAGTTCTTC
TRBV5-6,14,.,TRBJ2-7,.,CASSFVDRVYEQYF,TGTGCCAGCAGCTTTGTGGACAGAGTCTACGAGCAGTACTTC
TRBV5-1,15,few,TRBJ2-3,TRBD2,CASSFTSGVPDTQYF,TGCGCCAGCAGCTTCACTAGCGGGGTCCCAGATACGCAGTATTTT
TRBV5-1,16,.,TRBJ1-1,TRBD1,CASSLVAGGSNTEAFF,TGCGCCAGCAGCTTGGTGGCAGGGGGATCAAACACTGAAGCTTTCTTT
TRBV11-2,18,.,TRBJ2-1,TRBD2,CASSLVRQGLAAYNEQFF,TGTGCCAGCAGCTTGGTCCGACAGGGACTAGCGGCCTACAATGAGCAGTTCTTC
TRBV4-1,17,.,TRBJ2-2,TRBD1,CASSQTDRGRSTGELFF,TGCGCCAGCAGCCAAACCGACAGGGGGCGGTCCACCGGGGAGCTGTTTTTT
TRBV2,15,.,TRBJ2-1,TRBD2,CASLTSGRPYNEQFF,TGTGCCAGCCTGACTAGCGGGCGGCCCTACAATGAGCAGTTCTTC
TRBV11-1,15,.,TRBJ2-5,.,CASSFVRDKAETQYF,TGTGCCAGCAGCTTCGTACGGGACAAAGCGGAGACCCAGTACTTC
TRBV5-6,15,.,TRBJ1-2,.,CASSYRDRHHYGYTF,TGTGCCAGCAGCTACCGTGACAGGCATCACTATGGCTACACCTTC
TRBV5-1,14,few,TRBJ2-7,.,CASSFSGSSYEQYF,TGCGCCAGCAGTTTTAGCGGCAGCTCCTACGAGCAGTACTTC
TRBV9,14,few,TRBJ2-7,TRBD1,CASSQTGDSYEQYF,TGTGCCAGCAGCCAGACAGGGGATTCCTACGAGCAGTACTTC
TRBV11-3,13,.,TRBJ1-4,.,CASSSPVNEKLFF,TGTGCCAGCAGCTCTCCGGTTAATGAAAAACTGTTTTTT
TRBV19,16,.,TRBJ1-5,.,CASSIQAVPSNQPQHF,TGTGCCAGTAGTATTCAGGCCGTTCCTAGCAATCAGCCCCAGCATTTT
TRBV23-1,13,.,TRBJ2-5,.,CASSQPSRGTQYF,TGCGCCAGCAGTCAACCGTCGCGGGGGACCCAGTACTTC
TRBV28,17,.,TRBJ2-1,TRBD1,CASSLYPGQGAYNEQFF,TGTGCCAGCAGTTTATATCCGGGACAGGGGGCCTACAATGAGCAGTTCTTC
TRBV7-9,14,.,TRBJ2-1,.,CARSGGQTNNEQFF,TGTGCCAGATCCGGCGGTCAAACAAACAATGAGCAGTTCTTC
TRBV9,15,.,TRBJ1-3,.,CASSPQGVSGNTIYF,TGTGCCAGCAGCCCGCAGGGTGTCTCTGGAAACACCATATATTTT
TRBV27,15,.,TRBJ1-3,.,CASSALWGVGNTIYF,TGTGCCAGCAGTGCGCTATGGGGGGTGGGAAACACCATATATTTT
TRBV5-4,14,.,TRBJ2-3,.,CASSFGQGTDTQYF,TGTGCCAGCAGCTTTGGGCAGGGTACAGATACGCAGTATTTT
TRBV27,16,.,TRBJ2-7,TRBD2,CASSFLTSGSFYEQYF,TGTGCCAGCAGTTTTTTGACTAGCGGGAGTTTCTACGAGCAGTACTTC
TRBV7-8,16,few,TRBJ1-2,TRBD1,CASSISWQGANYGYTF,TGTGCCAGCAGCATCTCCTGGCAGGGGGCAAACTATGGCTACACCTTC
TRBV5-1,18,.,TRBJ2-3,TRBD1,CASSRGQVGRAYTDTQYF,TGCGCCAGCAGCCGTGGACAGGTTGGTCGGGCATACACAGATACGCAGTATTTT
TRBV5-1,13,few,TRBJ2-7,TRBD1,CASSQGVSYEQYF,TGCGCCAGCAGTCAGGGGGTTTCCTACGAGCAGTACTTC
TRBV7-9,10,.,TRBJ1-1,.,CATSDTEAFF,TGTGCCACCTCCGACACTGAAGCTTTCTTT
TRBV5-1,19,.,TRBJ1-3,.,CASSLELVWNSGTGNTIYF,TGCGCCAGCAGCTTGGAGCTTGTTTGGAATTCAGGGACTGGAAACACCATATATTTT
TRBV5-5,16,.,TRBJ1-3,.,CASSPSPGSSGNTIYF,TGTGCCAGCAGCCCTTCACCGGGGTCCTCTGGAAACACCATATATTTT
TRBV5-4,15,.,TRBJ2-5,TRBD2,CASSLGGRAGETQYF,TGTGCCAGCAGCTTGGGCGGGAGGGCCGGAGAGACCCAGTACTTC
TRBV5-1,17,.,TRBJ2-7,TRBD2,CASSSKLSGGLPYEQYF,TGCGCCAGCAGCTCCAAACTAAGCGGGGGCCTTCCTTACGAGCAGTACTTC
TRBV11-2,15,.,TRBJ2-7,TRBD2,CASSLPGTSRHEQYF,TGTGCCAGCAGCTTACCCGGGACTAGTCGGCACGAGCAGTACTTC
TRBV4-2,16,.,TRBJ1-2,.,CASSQGLARVPYGYTF,TGTGCCAGCAGCCAAGGGCTGGCCCGTGTGCCCTATGGCTACACCTTC
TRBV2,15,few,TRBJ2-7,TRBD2,CASSEGSGSSYEQYF,TGTGCCAGCAGTGAAGGTAGCGGGAGCTCCTACGAGCAGTACTTC
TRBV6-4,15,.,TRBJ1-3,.,CASRLSAEAGNTIYF,TGTGCCAGCCGACTTTCCGCTGAGGCAGGAAACACCATATATTTT
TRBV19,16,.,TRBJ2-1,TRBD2,CASSILPSGGNNEQFF,TGTGCCAGTAGTATTCTTCCTTCCGGGGGGAACAATGAGCAGTTCTTC
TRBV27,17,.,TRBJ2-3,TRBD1,CASKRFFYPDRGDTQYF,TGTGCCAGCAAGAGATTTTTTTACCCAGACAGGGGAGATACGCAGTATTTT
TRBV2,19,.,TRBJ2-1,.,CASSDFGEEDLGNYNEQFF,TGTGCCAGCAGTGACTTTGGAGAGGAGGACTTGGGGAACTACAATGAGCAGTTCTTC
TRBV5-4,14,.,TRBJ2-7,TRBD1,CASSTWTGRNEQYF,TGTGCCAGCAGCACCTGGACAGGTCGGAACGAGCAGTACTTC
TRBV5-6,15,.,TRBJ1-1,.,CASSSLVYSYTEAFF,TGTGCCAGCAGTTCCTTAGTGTATTCATACACTGAAGCTTTCTTT
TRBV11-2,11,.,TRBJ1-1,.,CASSLAYHTFF,TGTGCCAGCAGCTTAGCGTACCACACTTTCTTT